The 17 T cell receptor beta chains below come from one sample, sequenced in a study of blood T cell repertoires in COVID-19. The protocol was immunoSEQ multiplex PCR, while the TCRdb copy is restricted to in-frame clones and leaves out a portion. The sample consists of 28,000 or so clones, more than 70% of them appearing once. The specimen sequenced was peripheral blood. The receptors were sampled from a human donor in a cohort sampled during active COVID-19.

The chain combines TRBV10-3 with TRBJ2-7; 11 nucleotides line up with TRBD1. V shed 6 bases and J 4 bases; nucleotides not matched to a gene: 8. CDR1 is ENHRY and CDR2 is SYGVKD in the germline V gene. This CDR3 spans 15 amino acids. In nucleotides, the CDR3 is TGTGCCATCAGGCAACCGGGACAGGGGGTATACGAGCAGTACTTC. As protein: CAIRQPGQGVYEQYF.

J is TRBJ1-1 and V is TRBV6-5; a possible D gene is TRBD1 (5 bases). Germline assignment: CDR1 MNHEY and CDR2 SVGAGI. CDR3 length: 12 amino acids. The CDR3 bases are TGTGGCGTTGGGGGGATGAACACTGAAGCTTTCTTT. Amino acids: CGVGGMNTEAFF.

The chain employs TRBV6-2 or TRBV6-3 and TRBJ1-1; D is perhaps TRBD1 (6 bases). Trimming shortened V by 4 bases and J by 2 bases, and 11 bases separated the two germline ends. Per the germline V gene, CDR1 is MNHEY and CDR2 is SVGEGT. The CDR3 has 14 amino acids. The CDR3 nucleotides read TGTGCCAGCAGTTGGGACATCTATAACACTGAAGCTTTCTTT. It specifies CASSWDIYNTEAFF.

The chain joins TRBV6-5 to TRBJ1-2; D not certain. The V gene lost 6 bases and the J gene lost 0 bases, with 11 bases spanning the gap. This CDR3 contains 14 residues. Germline V gene sequence: CDR1 MNHEY, CDR2 SVGAGI. CDR3: CASRADGANYGYTF. For the CDR3, the DNA is TGTGCCAGCAGAGCGGACGGAGCTAACTATGGCTACACCTTC.

The chain has TRBV11-2 and TRBJ2-2; D is uncertain. This CDR3 has 14 residues. Between the trimmed V and J ends, which lost 1 base and 4 bases, there was a span of 7 bases. Germline CDR1 reads SGHAT; CDR2 reads FQNNGV. CDR3 sequence: CASSLVSITGELFF. The CDR3 DNA follows: TGTGCCAGCAGCTTAGTCTCTATCACCGGGGAGCTGTTTTTT. Looking up the rest from reference TRBV11-2 and TRBJ2-2 gives the full variable domain: EAGVAQSPRYKIIEKRQSVAFWCNPISGHATLYWYQQILGQGPKLLIQFQNNGVVDDSQLPKDRFSAERLKGVDSTLKIQPAKLEDSAVYLCASSLVSITGELFFGEGSRLTVL.

The rearrangement links TRBV30 to TRBJ2-1; no clear D gene. Between the trimmed V and J ends, which lost 7 bases and 2 bases, there was a span of 12 bases. Germline V lookup: CDR1 GTSNPN, CDR2 SVGIG (reference sequence). The CDR3 is made up of 13 amino acids. The CDR3 nucleotides read TGTGCCTTCCATCTGGCCACCTACAATGAGCAGTTCTTC. This sequence encodes CAFHLATYNEQFF.

This chain joins TRBV12-3 or TRBV12-4 and TRBJ2-1, with 8 bases aligning to TRBD2. CDR3 length: 12 residues. After removal of 9 bases from V and 8 bases from J, the junction contained 6 bases not matched to a gene. This CDR3 reads CASHPGGDEQFF. The CDR3 DNA sequence: TGTGCCAGTCATCCCGGGGGGGATGAGCAGTTCTTC.

The J gene is TRBJ2-7, the V gene TRBV21-1; no check of the table's D call, TRBD2, against the DNA was made. TRBV21-1 is shown as a pseudogene. The CDR3 is 17 amino acids. CDR3 coding DNA: TGTGCCAGCAGCAAACTGGGAGCGGGGGGACCCCCCTACGAGCAGTACTTC. It specifies CASSKLGAGGPPYEQYF.

The J gene is TRBJ2-5, the V gene TRBV5-1, with 7 positions matching TRBD1. This CDR3 has 13 residues. Germline V gene data show CDR1 as SGHRS and CDR2 as YFSETQ. J gave up 5 bases and V 0 bases, and 1 base lay outside the gene matches. CDR3 region: CASSLAQGETQYF. CDR3 in DNA: TGCGCCAGCAGCTTGGCACAGGGGGAGACCCAGTACTTC.

This rearrangement joins TRBV19 to TRBJ2-1, with TRBD2 matching 9 bases. Germline V gene sequence: CDR1 LNHDA, CDR2 SQIVND (reference sequence). This CDR3 contains 15 residues. The J segment lost 5 bases and the V segment lost 6 bases, leaving 8 bases of the junction unmatched. CDR3: CASRASSGIHNEQFF. CDR3 in DNA: TGTGCCAGTAGGGCCTCTAGCGGGATTCACAATGAGCAGTTCTTC.

The chain uses TRBV5-1 and TRBJ2-7; 8 bases fit TRBD1. The CDR3 is 14 amino acids. The V gene's germline CDR1 is SGHRS and CDR2 YFSETQ. The V and J ends lost 3 bases and 6 bases, in that order; junction bases with no gene match: 8. The CDR3 loop reads CASSSLGQGGEQYF. The CDR3 DNA sequence: TGCGCCAGCAGCTCCCTCGGACAGGGAGGCGAGCAGTACTTC.

The chain links TRBV2 to TRBJ1-1; 9 positions agree with TRBD1. CDR3 length equals 17 residues. Germline CDR1 is SNHLY and CDR2 is FYNNEI. V was pared by 10 bases and J by 1 base, with 16 bases of the junction left unmatched. CDR3 loop: CAITGTGMGVGNTEAFF. The CDR3 coding sequence is TGTGCCATCACCGGGACAGGGATGGGGGTTGGGAACACTGAAGCTTTCTTT. Looking up the rest from reference TRBV2 and TRBJ1-1 gives the full variable domain: EPEVTQTPSHQVTQMGQEVILRCVPISNHLYFYWYRQILGQKVEFLVSFYNNEISEKSEIFDDQFSVERPDGSNFTLKIRSTKLEDSAMYFCAITGTGMGVGNTEAFFGQGTRLTVV.

The rearrangement uses TRBV7-2 and TRBJ1-4; 7 nucleotides align to TRBD1. With V trimmed by 1 base and J by 7 bases, 6 bases remained unmatched. Germline V gene lookup returns CDR1 SGHTA and CDR2 FQGNSA. There are 15 residues in the CDR3. The CDR3 DNA reads as TGTGCCAGCAGCTTAGGAGGAGGGGGCGGTGAAAAACTGTTTTTT. This encodes CASSLGGGGGEKLFF.

The V and J genes are TRBV30 and TRBJ1-1, with 10 bases aligning to TRBD1. The CDR3 loop spans 13 amino acids. The V gene's germline CDR1 is GTSNPN and CDR2 SVGIG (reference sequence). The J segment lost 4 bases and the V segment lost 3 bases, leaving 2 bases of the junction unmatched. CDR3 amino acids: CAWRGDRGTEAFF. Here the CDR3 DNA reads TGTGCCTGGAGGGGGGACAGGGGCACTGAAGCTTTCTTT.

CDR3 sequence: CASSVGTGGGSYGYTF. The CDR3 nucleotides read TGTGCCAGCAGCGTAGGGACAGGGGGCGGAAGCTATGGCTACACCTTC. V is TRBV9 and J is TRBJ1-2; TRBD1 agrees at 11 bases. Germline V gene sequence: CDR1 SGDLS, CDR2 YYNGEE. The CDR3 contains 16 residues. Unmatched junction bases numbered 5, after V lost 0 bases and J lost 4 bases.

The chain couples TRBV6-5 to TRBJ1-3, with TRBD1 matching 7 bases. CDR1 is MNHEY and CDR2 is SVGAGI in the germline V gene. This CDR3 is 12 amino acids long. Germline trimming cut 6 bases from V and 4 bases from J; bases unmatched to any gene: 0. The CDR3 here is CASSRGGNTIYF. The CDR3 DNA reads TGTGCCAGCAGCAGGGGGGGAAACACCATATATTTT.

The chain recombines TRBV5-4 with TRBJ1-6; 7 nucleotides match TRBD1. The germline V gene has CDR1 SGHNT and CDR2 YYREEE (reference sequence). With V trimmed by 6 bases and J by 7 bases, 7 bases remained unmatched. The CDR3 spans 14 residues. CDR3 DNA: TGTGCCAGCACAACAGGGGCCCCAAATTCACCCCTCCACTTT. This gives the protein CASTTGAPNSPLHF. The entire variable domain, with the rest obtained from reference TRBV5-4 and TRBJ1-6, is as follows: ETGVTQSPTHLIKTRGQQVTLRCSSQSGHNTVSWYQQALGQGPQFIFQYYREEENGRGNFPPRFSGLQFPNYSSELNVNALELDDSALYLCASTTGAPNSPLHFGNGTRLTVT.